Below are 6 T cell receptor beta chains sequenced from a single sample in a study of neurological immune-mediated disorders. TCRdb analysed the 5' RACE reads with MiXCR anew, one entry per CDR3 protein. The sample has roughly 57,000 distinct CDR3 sequences, roughly 8.8% seen once. The time point here: longitudinal time-point 3. Sequencing was performed on PBMCs. Receptors were obtained from a woman aged 35 to 49 in good health.

This clonotype was seen many times. This chain uses TRBV20-1 with TRBJ1-2, with 8 bases that match TRBD1. V dropped 5 bases and J dropped 5; count of bases not matched to a gene: 7. Germline assignment: CDR1 DFQATT and CDR2 SNEGSKA (reference sequence). This CDR3 contains 13 residues. CDR3 sequence: CSAQDREEYGYTF. CDR3 bases: TGCAGTGCTCAGGACAGGGAGGAATATGGCTACACCTTC.

This clonotype appeared a few times. This chain connects TRBV25-1 to TRBJ2-3; the D call may be TRBD1 or TRBD2 (5 bases each). Germline loops: CDR1 MGHDK, CDR2 SYGVNS. V shed 7 bases and J shed 6 bases, with 23 bases lying between them. The CDR3 totals 16 residues. The CDR3 DNA sequence: TGTGCCAGCACCCCTCTTGGGGCGGGTACCCGGGATACGCAGTATTTT. This gives the protein CASTPLGAGTRDTQYF.

Concerning this clonotype itself: A read error may account for a junction end that differs from germline. The chain combines TRBV20-1 with TRBJ1-2; possible D gene TRBD1, 6 bases. CDR1 is DFQATT, CDR2 SNEGSKA, per germline (reference sequence). This CDR3 spans 13 amino acids. The CDR3 reads CSARKQGGYGFTF. In DNA form, the CDR3 reads TGCAGTGCTAGAAAACAGGGCGGCTATGGCTTCACCTTC.

This clonotype has at least ten counts. J is TRBJ2-1 and V is TRBV27, with D possibly TRBD1 on 6 matching bases. Germline V gene sequence: CDR1 MNHEY, CDR2 SMNVEV (reference sequence). V lost 0 bases and J 6 bases, leaving 12 bases between the germline ends. The CDR3 has 15 amino acids. CDR3 coding DNA: TGTGCCAGCAGTTTATCGCGGACAGTTGGCAATGAGCAGTTCTTC. Its protein is CASSLSRTVGNEQFF.

This clonotype was detected many times. The J gene is TRBJ1-5, the V gene TRBV4-2; D perhaps matches TRBD1 (6 bases). The CDR3 is 15 residues long. Germline V gene sequence: CDR1 LGHNA, CDR2 YNFKEQ. Trimming removed 6 bases from V and 4 bases from J, with 16 bases in between. CDR3 in amino acids: CASRQQGIGNQPQHF. DNA of the CDR3: TGTGCCAGCAGACAACAGGGAATTGGGAATCAGCCCCAGCATTTT.

This clonotype was recorded at least ten times. The chain joins TRBV3-1 to TRBJ2-3, with a weak D call TRBD2 (6 bases). Germline CDR1 and CDR2: LGHDT and YNNKEL (reference sequence). Trimming stripped 0 bases from V and 0 bases from J, with 13 bases between. The CDR3 is 17 residues long. CDR3 sequence (DNA): TGTGCCAGCAGCCAAGAGGCGGGACTTCCTAGCACAGATACGCAGTATTTT. Its translation is CASSQEAGLPSTDTQYF.